The 11 T cell receptor beta chains below were found in one sample sequenced in a study of CD8 T cells in ankylosing spondylitis (dated by TCRdb to about 2017). Libraries were constructed by 5' RACE. Sequencing relied on an Illumina HiSeq 2500. The public sequencing data were trimmed at Q25 with fastp and processed into clonotypes with MiXCR by TCRdb, which kept only in-frame beta chains. CDR3 protein sequences are deduplicated, and each keeps its most common genes and DNA. This sample is represented by 180,000 or so distinct CDR3 sequences; around 10% of them were singletons. Of the sample, almost 30% is held by the ten largest clones. Material for sequencing was blood, either unsorted or a sorted T cell fraction (not recorded which). These receptors were collected from a male donor with ankylosing spondylitis or in good health (not recorded which).

Regarding this clonotype: A read error may be the cause here, since a much bigger clone is one base away. This chain uses TRBV12-3 or TRBV12-4 with TRBJ2-2; TRBD1 matches at 8 bases. The CDR3 spans 16 residues. After removal of 6 bases from V and 8 bases from J, the junction contained 14 bases not matched to a gene. The CDR3, as DNA: TGTGCCAGCAGGAAAAAGACAGGGGCCTCAACGGGGGAGCTGTTTTTT. Translating gives CASRKKTGASTGELFF.

The chain has TRBV11-3 and TRBJ2-3; TRBD2 matches at 8 bases. Trimming took 4 bases from V and 2 from J; bases not matched to a gene: 5. This CDR3 is built from 15 residues. CDR1 is SGHNT, CDR2 YENEEA, per germline. The DNA of the CDR3 is TGTGCCAGCAGCTGGGGAGCGGGGGACACAGATACGCAGTATTTT. Translated: CASSWGAGDTDTQYF.

This clonotype showed up many times. V is TRBV5-1 and J is TRBJ2-7, with a possible D match to TRBD2 (6 bases). The germline V and J ends were trimmed by 0 bases and 3 bases, with 10 bases remaining between them. The CDR3 length is 14 residues. Germline-derived CDR1 and CDR2 are SGHRS and YFSETQ. For the CDR3, the DNA is TGCGCCAGCAGCTTGGACTCGCGGGACTACGAGCAGTACTTC. Its protein product is CASSLDSRDYEQYF.

The chain couples TRBV20-1 to TRBJ1-4; maybe TRBD1 (6 bases). CDR3 length equals 14 residues. The V gene's germline CDR1 is DFQATT and CDR2 SNEGSKA (reference sequence). V was shortened by 1 base and J by 6 bases, with 12 bases between the two germline ends. CDR3 DNA: TGCAGTGCTAGAGTGGGGTCAGGGGATGAAAAACTGTTTTTT. This codes for CSARVGSGDEKLFF.

In its sample, this clonotype was seen many times. This chain joins TRBV5-1 and TRBJ1-2; no clear D. From germline, CDR1 is SGHRS and CDR2 YFSETQ. The CDR3 runs to 15 residues. V was cut by 0 bases and J by 3 bases, with 12 bases left in between. The CDR3 region is CASSLESAGDYGYTF. CDR3 nucleotide sequence: TGCGCCAGCAGCTTGGAGTCGGCCGGAGACTATGGCTACACCTTC.

This clonotype came up many times. The rearrangement uses TRBV3-1 and TRBJ2-5; D is possibly TRBD2 (6 bases). The germline CDR1 and CDR2 sequences are LGHDT and YNNKEL (reference sequence). V shed 5 bases and J shed 2 bases, with 15 bases lying between them. The CDR3 has 15 residues. In nucleotides, the CDR3 is TGTGCCAGCAGCTTTCGCGATGGGACTCAAGAGACCCAGTACTTC. Amino acids: CASSFRDGTQETQYF.

The chain couples TRBV6-2 or TRBV6-3 to TRBJ1-4; D unresolved. The CDR3 is 12 amino acids. V was cut by 4 bases and J by 12 bases, with 12 bases left in between. CDR1 and CDR2 from the germline V gene are MNHEY and SVGEGT. CDR3 in amino acids: CASSSQAYELFF. In DNA, the CDR3 is TGTGCCAGCAGTTCCCAGGCTTACGAACTGTTTTTT.

There are many counts of this clonotype. The chain links TRBV6-1 to TRBJ1-3, with 7 bases fitting TRBD1. The CDR3 spans 14 residues. Germline V gives CDR1 MNHNS, CDR2 SASEGT. The V gene end was trimmed by 5 bases and the J gene end by 4 bases; junction bases not matched to a gene: 5. The CDR3 loop is CASSKGAQGNTIYF. CDR3 bases: TGTGCCAGCAGTAAGGGGGCGCAAGGAAACACCATATATTTT.

This clonotype was recorded many times. The rearrangement joins TRBV6-6 to TRBJ1-2, with a possible D match to TRBD1 (5 bases). The CDR3 runs 12 residues. CDR1 MNHNY and CDR2 SVGAGI come from the germline V gene (reference sequence). The V gene lost 11 bases and the J gene lost 7 bases, with 17 bases spanning the gap. The CDR3 nucleotides read TGTGCCTCCTCCCCGACAGCGACTGGCTACACCTTC. This gives the protein CASSPTATGYTF.

This clonotype was recorded a few times. V is TRBV10-1 and J is TRBJ2-2; 7 bases align to TRBD2. CDR3 length: 17 amino acids. Germline V gene data show CDR1 as WNHNN and CDR2 as SYGVQD (reference sequence). Trimming took 5 bases from V and 1 from J; bases not matched to a gene: 10. The CDR3 loop is CASSSQGGYLNTGELFF. For the CDR3, the DNA is TGCGCCAGCAGTTCCCAGGGAGGGTACTTGAACACCGGGGAGCTGTTTTTT.

This clonotype was counted ten times or more. The chain recombines TRBV12-5 with TRBJ2-1, with D maybe TRBD1 (5 bases). This CDR3 contains 14 residues. From germline, CDR1 is LGHNT and CDR2 FRNRAP. V lost 3 bases and J 2 bases, leaving 8 bases between the germline ends. In DNA, the CDR3 is TGTGCTAGTGGTTTCTTGACAGCCTACAATGAGCAGTTCTTC. Protein sequence: CASGFLTAYNEQFF. Based on the CDR3 plus reference TRBV12-5 and TRBJ2-1, the full variable domain is DARVTQTPRHKVTEMGQEVTMRCQPILGHNTVFWYRQTMMQGLELLAYFRNRAPLDDSGMPKDRFSAEMPDATLATLKIQPSEPRDSAVYFCASGFLTAYNEQFFGPGTRLTVL.